This TCR beta chain came from a study of vaccination and CD4 T cells after COVID-19. The wider study: The BNT162b2 or mRNA-1273 vaccine was given to participants in two doses.

Concerning this clonotype: Antigen unknown.

Indicated treatment: roughly ten-day PBMC culture with coronavirus spike peptide pools or control peptides (ViraFEST assay). Study conclusions and caveats: Looking at convalescent patients, a median around 90% of reactive clones were present only post-vaccination.

The V gene end was trimmed by 10 bases and the J gene end by 11 bases; junction bases not matched to a gene: 15. Per the germline V gene, CDR1 is ENHRY and CDR2 is SYGVKD. The CDR3 is made up of 14 amino acids. Researchers used the Oncomine TCR Beta short-read assay to sequence DNA from cultured CD4+ T cells. TCRdb reprocessed the PCR reads via MiXCR and lists one record per CDR3 protein. The sample gives 20,000 to 25,000 distinct CDR3 sequences, about 45% of which show up once; about 4.9% is in the top ten. Material for sequencing was CD4+ T cells from blood, cultured in vitro. The rearrangement joins TRBV10-3 to TRBJ1-5; 9 bases match TRBD1. This clonotype was obtained from a human donor who had recovered from COVID-19. CDR3 in amino acids: CATRGVTGGGTQHF. CDR3 sequence (DNA): TGTGCCACCCGAGGGGTGACAGGGGGAGGGACCCAGCATTTT.